Listed here are 21 T cell receptor beta chains from one sample, sequenced in a study of T cell repertoires in cytomegalovirus infection. Their antigens remain unidentified. TCRdb re-analysed the reads in MiXCR, keeping a single row per CDR3 protein. The sample has 900,000 to 950,000 distinct CDR3 sequences; around 31% are singletons. This sample comprised cultured CD8+ T cells from PBMCs, obtained from culture after CMV antigen stimulation. These TCRs come from a human donor in good health (CMV status not recorded). Some clones in this sample may be carry-over from other donors' samples.

The chain is built from TRBV7-9 and TRBJ2-3; 9 bases are a match to TRBD1. The CDR3 is made up of 15 amino acids. With V trimmed by 5 bases and J by 2 bases, 5 bases remained unmatched. Germline CDR1 and CDR2: SEHNR and FQNEAQ (reference sequence). In DNA, the CDR3 is TGTGCCAGCAGCACGAGGACAGGGGACACAGATACGCAGTATTTT. This sequence encodes CASSTRTGDTDTQYF. The whole variable domain, filled in from reference TRBV7-9 and TRBJ2-3, reads DTGVSQNPRHKITKRGQNVTFRCDPISEHNRLYWYRQTLGQGPEFLTYFQNEAQLEKSRLLSDRFSAERPKGSFSTLEIQRTEQGDSAMYLCASSTRTGDTDTQYFGPGTRLTVL.

Turning to this clonotype: One junction end disagrees with the germline gene, perhaps due to a read error. The V call is TRBV12-3 or TRBV12-4, the J call TRBJ1-4; unclear D gene. CDR3 length: 14 residues. The CDR3 protein is CTSSLWGRGEKLFF. The CDR3 DNA follows: TGTACCAGCAGTTTATGGGGTCGGGGTGAAAAACTATTTTTT.

In this sample, this clonotype turned up a few times. The chain joins TRBV2 to TRBJ1-1, with D unresolved. Trimming took off 1 base at V and 7 bases at J, with 7 bases between the two ends. CDR1 is SNHLY, CDR2 FYNNEI, per germline. This CDR3 is built from 12 residues. CDR3 bases: TGTGCCAGCAGTGAAGTAACCCGTGAAGCTTTCTTT. Its protein is CASSEVTREAFF. The full variable domain, with the rest looked up from reference TRBV2 and TRBJ1-1, is EPEVTQTPSHQVTQMGQEVILRCVPISNHLYFYWYRQILGQKVEFLVSFYNNEISEKSEIFDDQFSVERPDGSNFTLKIRSTKLEDSAMYFCASSEVTREAFFGQGTRLTVV.

This clonotype was seen repeatedly, ten times or more. CDR3 coding DNA: TGTGCCAGCAGTGAAGGCCCCCACCGCTCCTACGAGCAGTACGTC. Translation: CASSEGPHRSYEQYV. This chain connects TRBV6-1 to TRBJ2-7; no firm D call. The germline V gene encodes CDR1 MNHNS and CDR2 SASEGT. This CDR3 comprises 15 residues. The V end was cut by 1 base, the J end by 0 bases, with 10 bases between.

This rearrangement joins TRBV28 to TRBJ1-4; 8 bases line up with TRBD1. After removal of 5 bases from V and 6 bases from J, the junction contained 11 bases not matched to a gene. There are 16 residues in the CDR3. Germline CDR1 and CDR2: MDHEN and SYDVKM. As DNA, the CDR3 is TGTGCCAGCAGTCCCCCTTGGACAGGGCAGGATGAAAAACTGTTTTTT. It yields the protein CASSPPWTGQDEKLFF.

Concerning this clonotype: It may be a read error: a sequence one base away is much more abundant. The rearrangement links TRBV7-6 to TRBJ2-1; TRBD1 aligns across 9 bases. The CDR3 spans 18 residues. Looked up from germline, CDR1 is SGHVS and CDR2 is FNYEAQ. For the CDR3, the DNA is TGTGCCGGCAGCTTACTTCTCCCCGGGACAGGGATGGGTAATGAGCAGTTCTTC. It codes for CAGSLLLPGTGMGNEQFF.

This clonotype was recorded many times. The chain carries TRBV7-9 and TRBJ2-1; maybe TRBD2 (5 bases). The CDR3 is 16 amino acids. Trimming took off 5 bases at V and 0 bases at J, with 14 bases between the two ends. Germline V gene lookup returns CDR1 SEHNR and CDR2 FQNEAQ (reference sequence). CDR3 amino acids: CASSPDFTSSYNEQFF. The CDR3 bases are TGTGCCAGCAGCCCGGACTTTACGAGCTCCTACAATGAGCAGTTCTTC.

This clonotype occurred a few times. The rearrangement joins TRBV7-6 to TRBJ1-1; TRBD1 might be the D (6 bases). The CDR3 length is 14 residues. V lost 5 bases and J 11 bases, leaving 21 bases between the germline ends. Germline-derived CDR1 and CDR2 are SGHVS and FNYEAQ. The CDR3 here is CASSPAGALGGAFF. CDR3 in DNA: TGTGCCAGCAGCCCGGCGGGGGCTTTGGGAGGGGCTTTCTTT.

Comment on this clonotype: Given a much more abundant clone one base away, this may be a read error. The chain links TRBV7-2 to TRBJ2-7; D may be TRBD2 (6 bases). Germline lookup yields CDR1 SGHTA and CDR2 FQGNSA. The CDR3 has 10 residues. V was clipped by 5 bases and J by 13 bases, with 12 bases between them. The CDR3: CASSPDGGYV. In DNA form, the CDR3 reads TGTGCCAGCAGCCCGGACGGGGGTTACGTC.

This chain uses TRBV4-1 with TRBJ1-2, with D possibly being TRBD1 (5 bases). The germline V gene encodes CDR1 MGHRA and CDR2 YSYEKL. This CDR3 has 18 residues. V was clipped by 0 bases and J by 1 base, with 18 bases between them. The CDR3 reads CASSQDSGRLTSNYGYTF. Here the CDR3 DNA reads TGCGCCAGCAGCCAAGATTCAGGGAGACTAACTAGTAACTATGGCTACACCTTC.

This clonotype was observed a handful of times. The chain uses TRBV6-1 and TRBJ2-7; 7 bases fit TRBD1. The CDR3 is 11 amino acids. CDR1 is MNHNS, CDR2 SASEGT, per germline. V was clipped by 6 bases and J by 12 bases; unmatched bases: 8. Here the CDR3 reads CASRLDRALYF. The DNA for the CDR3 is TGTGCCAGCAGACTTGACAGGGCTCTGTACTTC.

With respect to this clonotype: This could be a read error, since a much larger clone is one nucleotide away. The chain carries TRBV12-3 or TRBV12-4 and TRBJ2-1, with 7 bases matching TRBD2. The junction had 11 bases not matched to a gene; V was cut back by 11 bases and J by 7 bases. The CDR3 consists of 13 residues. The CDR3, as DNA: TGTGCCGCCCCAGGCGGGGGAGAGAATGAGCAGTTCTTC. As protein: CAAPGGGENEQFF.

In its sample, this clonotype was seen a few times. This sequence joins TRBV2 and TRBJ2-7; D is unclear. This CDR3 has 15 residues. Germline-derived CDR1 and CDR2 are SNHLY and FYNNEI. V was trimmed by 3 bases and J by 1 base, leaving 13 bases between them. CDR3 loop: CASSDENLKSYEQYV. The CDR3 DNA follows: TGTGCCAGCAGTGACGAAAATCTCAAATCCTACGAGCAGTACGTC.

Only a few counts were recorded for this clonotype. The chain uses TRBV14 and TRBJ2-7; D is perhaps TRBD2 (5 bases). CDR1 is SGHDN, CDR2 FVKESK, per germline. This CDR3 is built from 12 residues. The V end was cut by 4 bases, the J end by 7 bases, with 11 bases between. CDR3: CASSLSTGEQYV. The CDR3 DNA reads as TGTGCCAGCAGCCTTAGCACGGGGGAGCAGTACGTC.

This clonotype showed up just a few times. The chain joins TRBV20-1 to TRBJ1-1; no clear D. V was pared by 0 bases and J by 6 bases, with 8 bases between. Germline CDR1 reads DFQATT; CDR2 reads SNEGSKA (reference sequence). The CDR3 sequence is 12 residues long. CDR3 loop: CSARDRVAEAFF. CDR3 sequence (DNA): TGCAGTGCTAGAGATCGGGTGGCTGAAGCTTTCTTT.

The V call is TRBV6-5, the J call TRBJ2-1; 12 positions agree with TRBD2. The J segment lost 3 bases and the V segment lost 0 bases, leaving 9 bases of the junction unmatched. Germline lookup yields CDR1 MNHEY and CDR2 SVGAGI. CDR3 size: 19 residues. In DNA form, the CDR3 reads TGTGCCAGCAGTTACTCAGGTTCGACTAGCGGGGGCTTCTACAATGAGCAGTTCTTC. Amino acids: CASSYSGSTSGGFYNEQFF.

This clonotype occurred a few times. The rearrangement joins TRBV6-2 or TRBV6-3 to TRBJ2-7, with TRBD1 matching 8 bases. Trimming at V came to 4 bases and at J to 1 base, leaving 6 bases not matched to a gene. The CDR3 is 15 amino acids. CDR1 MNHEY and CDR2 SVGEGT come from the germline V gene. CDR3 coding DNA: TGTGCCAGCAGTTTTCCAGGGGGCAAATCCTACGAGCAGTACGTC. This sequence encodes CASSFPGGKSYEQYV.

V is TRBV12-3 or TRBV12-4 and J is TRBJ1-1, with TRBD1 matching over 7 bases. J lost 5 bases, V lost 3 bases, and 9 bases had no gene match. The CDR3 length is 15 residues. CDR3 nucleotide sequence: TGTGCCAGCAGTTTTTACAGGGGATCGGTAACTGAAGCTTTCTTT. It encodes CASSFYRGSVTEAFF.

This clonotype was seen only a few times. This CDR3 is CASSLLPRQPETQYF. The DNA for the CDR3 is TGTGCCAGCAGTCTCCTCCCCAGACAGCCTGAGACCCAGTACTTC. The V gene is TRBV27, the J gene TRBJ2-5, with a tentative D call TRBD1 (5 bases). Germline lookup yields CDR1 MNHEY and CDR2 SMNVEV (reference sequence). Between the trimmed V and J ends, which lost 5 bases and 5 bases, there was a span of 18 bases. The CDR3 is made up of 15 amino acids.

This clonotype has more than one count but fewer than ten. The chain links TRBV6-5 to TRBJ1-1; no reliable D call. This CDR3 has 13 amino acids. Trimming took off 2 bases at V and 7 bases at J, with 11 bases between the two ends. Germline V gene sequence: CDR1 MNHEY, CDR2 SVGAGI. CDR3 nucleotides: TGTGCCAGCAGTTACCGATCAGCCGATGAAGCTTTCTTT. This sequence encodes CASSYRSADEAFF.

Comment on this clonotype: A junction end diverges from the germline sequence, so it may reflect a read error. This sequence joins TRBV5-4 and TRBJ2-3, with TRBD1 matching over 8 bases. The germline V gene has CDR1 SGHNT and CDR2 YYREEE (reference sequence). This CDR3 spans 16 amino acids. The CDR3 protein is CVSSLGQETSTDTQYF. The CDR3 nucleotides are TGTGTCAGCAGCTTGGGACAGGAGACTAGCACAGATACGCAGTATTTT.